The T cell receptor (beta chain) under discussion was sequenced for a study of patients and donors after allogeneic stem cell transplantation. TCRdb recomputed calls from the RT-PCR reads with MiXCR, one row per CDR3 protein. Of over 350,000 distinct CDR3 sequences in the sample, roughly 17% are singletons; the top ten hold just over 7%. The CDR3 has 15 amino acids. V shed 1 base and J shed 1 base, with 9 bases lying between them. Looked up from germline, CDR1 is SGHRS and CDR2 is YFSETQ. The sequence came from a human donor who was either an allogeneic HSCT recipient or a stem cell or donor lymphocyte infusion donor (not recorded which). It is not recorded whose cells these are; they may come from a transplant donor. The chain carries TRBV5-1 and TRBJ1-5; the D gene is possibly TRBD1 (5 bases). Source material: blood, either unsorted or a sorted T cell fraction (not recorded which). Written as DNA, the CDR3 is TGCGCCAGCAGCTTGATGGCAGGGAGCAATCAGCCCCAGCATTTT. Protein: CASSLMAGSNQPQHF.